The 27 T cell receptor beta chains in this list originate from one sample, sequenced in a study of blood T cell repertoires in COVID-19. Clones were read by immunoSEQ multiplex PCR, and TCRdb kept only the in-frame ones, dropping some. The sample lists about 250,000 clones, around four fifths occurring once. The sequenced material came from peripheral blood. All receptors derive from a man aged 35 to 55 with active or convalescent COVID-19.

The V gene is TRBV11-2, the J gene TRBJ1-4; D may be TRBD1 (6 bases). Trimming pared 6 bases from V and 8 bases from J, leaving 25 bases between. The CDR3 covers 17 residues. Per the germline V gene, CDR1 is SGHAT and CDR2 is FQNNGV. CDR3 sequence (DNA): TGTGCCAGCAGTTACAGGGTCGGCCCTAGCCCGGGCGAAAAACTGTTTTTT. Translating it yields CASSYRVGPSPGEKLFF.

J is TRBJ1-2 and V is TRBV29-1, with 7 bases that match TRBD1. CDR1 is SQVTM, CDR2 ANQGSEA, per germline. This CDR3 has 16 residues. J was trimmed by 1 base and V by 3 bases; bases with no gene match: 11. CDR3 amino acids: CSVDELRDSINYGYTF. In nucleotides, the CDR3 is TGCAGCGTTGATGAATTAAGGGACAGCATTAACTATGGCTACACCTTC.

The chain uses TRBV19 and TRBJ2-7; 9 nucleotides match TRBD1. CDR3 length: 14 amino acids. V shed 8 bases and J 2 bases; nucleotides not matched to a gene: 7. CDR1 is LNHDA and CDR2 is SQIVND in the germline V gene (reference sequence). The CDR3 protein is CASATGTGTYEQYF. Here the CDR3 DNA reads TGTGCCAGTGCAACCGGGACAGGGACCTACGAGCAGTACTTC.

V and J are TRBV24-1 and TRBJ2-7; no definite D call. With 4 bases removed from V and 9 bases from J, the gap between germline ends came to 18 bases. The CDR3 has 14 residues. Germline V CDR1 and CDR2: KGHDR, SFDVKD. The CDR3 loop reads CATSDEQLSSGQYF. The CDR3 DNA reads as TGTGCCACCAGTGACGAACAGCTTTCCTCCGGGCAGTACTTC.

The rearrangement joins TRBV30 to TRBJ1-4; D is uncertain. CDR3 size: 12 residues. V was trimmed by 0 bases and J by 8 bases, leaving 7 bases between them. Germline V gene data show CDR1 as GTSNPN and CDR2 as SVGIG (reference sequence). The CDR3 protein is CAWSVPREKLFF. The CDR3 bases are TGTGCCTGGAGTGTACCGAGAGAAAAACTGTTTTTT.

This clone was picked up one time. The chain is built from TRBV28 and TRBJ1-2; perhaps TRBD1 as D (6 bases). From germline, CDR1 is MDHEN and CDR2 SYDVKM. The CDR3 extends over 15 amino acids. Trimming took off 6 bases at V and 6 bases at J, with 20 bases between the two ends. This CDR3 reads CASRAGQSKSDGYTF. CDR3 nucleotides: TGTGCCAGCAGAGCTGGACAGAGTAAGAGCGATGGCTACACCTTC.

The chain joins TRBV19 to TRBJ2-3; TRBD1 matches 9 bases. CDR1 and CDR2 from the germline V gene are LNHDA and SQIVND (reference sequence). Trimming took 5 bases from V and 4 from J; bases not matched to a gene: 10. This CDR3 spans 16 amino acids. CDR3 DNA: TGTGCCAGTAGTCAAAAGACAGGGGGGGTCGCAGATACGCAGTATTTT. Encoded protein: CASSQKTGGVADTQYF.

The genes are TRBV5-1 and TRBJ1-6; 7 bases are shared with TRBD1. Germline CDR1 SGHRS, CDR2 YFSETQ. The CDR3 runs to 14 residues. CDR3 nucleotides: TGCCCGGCCGGGGACAGCTCCTATAATTCACCCCTCCACTTT. Protein sequence: CPAGDSSYNSPLHF. Drawing the rest from reference TRBV5-1 and TRBJ1-6, the complete variable domain is KAGVTQTPRYLIKTRGQQVTLSCSPISGHRSVSWYQQTPGQGLQFLFEYFSETQRNKGNFPGRFSGRQFSNSRSEMNVSTLELGDSALYLCPAGDSSYNSPLHFGNGTRLTVT.

The chain employs TRBV19 and TRBJ1-1, with D possibly matching TRBD1 (6 bases). Trimming removed 5 bases from V and 2 bases from J, with 12 bases in between. Germline lookup yields CDR1 LNHDA and CDR2 SQIVND (reference sequence). The CDR3 is 14 amino acids. The CDR3 here is CASSRGGRNTEAFF. DNA for the CDR3: TGTGCCAGTAGTCGGGGGGGCCGTAACACTGAAGCTTTCTTT.

J is TRBJ2-1 and V is TRBV27, with 11 bases fitting TRBD2. Germline V gives CDR1 MNHEY, CDR2 SMNVEV (reference sequence). Trimming took 5 bases from V and 7 from J; bases not matched to a gene: 10. The CDR3 length is 16 residues. The CDR3 protein is CASSPVIAGGSNEQFF. The DNA for the CDR3 is TGTGCCAGCAGTCCCGTTATAGCGGGGGGGAGTAATGAGCAGTTCTTC.

In its sample, this clone was seen a few times. The CDR3 sequence: CASSRTGGPDNSPLHF. CDR3 bases: TGTGCCAGCAGCCGGACAGGGGGCCCAGATAATTCACCCCTCCACTTT. V is TRBV7-9 and J is TRBJ1-6; 11 bases fit TRBD1. V shed 5 bases, J shed 5 bases, and the junction held 5 bases outside the gene matches. This CDR3 has 16 residues. Germline V gives CDR1 SEHNR, CDR2 FQNEAQ (reference sequence). Looking up the rest from reference TRBV7-9 and TRBJ1-6 gives the full variable domain: DTGVSQNPRHKITKRGQNVTFRCDPISEHNRLYWYRQTLGQGPEFLTYFQNEAQLEKSRLLSDRFSAERPKGSFSTLEIQRTEQGDSAMYLCASSRTGGPDNSPLHFGNGTRLTVT.

This chain links TRBV11-2 with TRBJ2-5; D may be TRBD2 (5 bases). The CDR3 runs to 14 residues. Trimming cost V 5 bases and J 5 bases, with 15 bases left between them. The germline CDR1 and CDR2 sequences are SGHAT and FQNNGV. The CDR3 sequence is CASSPGGLGETQYF. The CDR3 nucleotides are TGTGCCAGCAGCCCCGGCGGGCTGGGGGAGACCCAGTACTTC.

The chain recombines TRBV25-1 with TRBJ1-1, with D maybe TRBD1 (6 bases). CDR3 length: 13 amino acids. The germline V and J ends were trimmed by 3 bases and 5 bases, with 10 bases remaining between them. The germline gives CDR1 MGHDK, CDR2 SYGVNS. CDR3 loop: CASSDRGLTEAFF. CDR3 DNA: TGTGCCAGCAGTGACAGGGGCCTAACTGAAGCTTTCTTT.

On this clone itself: Within the sample, other DNA sequences also encode this same CDR3. The gene calls are TRBV6-5 and TRBJ1-1; a weak D match, TRBD1 (6 bases). The V and J ends lost 2 bases and 2 bases respectively, with 6 bases between them. In germline, CDR1 is MNHEY, CDR2 SVGAGI. CDR3 length equals 13 residues. CDR3 amino acids: CASSYGGNTEAFF. For the CDR3, the DNA is TGTGCCAGCAGTTACGGGGGCAACACTGAAGCTTTCTTT.

This sequence joins TRBV5-5 and TRBJ2-7; TRBD2 aligns across 11 bases. Germline-derived CDR1 and CDR2 are SGHKS and YYEKEE (reference sequence). The CDR3 totals 16 residues. The V and J ends lost 0 bases and 0 bases, in that order; junction bases with no gene match: 2. The CDR3 spells CASSLDTSGSSYEQYF. DNA of the CDR3: TGTGCCAGCAGCTTGGACACTAGCGGGAGCTCCTACGAGCAGTACTTC.

This chain links TRBV3-1 (or the pseudogene TRBV3-2) with TRBJ2-1; the D gene is possibly TRBD1 (6 bases). Trimming pared 4 bases from V and 6 bases from J, leaving 13 bases between. CDR1 LGHDT and CDR2 YNNKEL come from the germline V gene (reference sequence). The CDR3 has 14 residues. This CDR3 is CASSLTAGVNEQFF. Here the CDR3 DNA reads TGTGCCAGCAGCCTAACGGCAGGGGTCAATGAGCAGTTCTTC.

The V call is TRBV5-8, the J call TRBJ2-2; 9 bases are shared with TRBD1. The CDR3 has 15 residues. The junction had 4 bases not matched to a gene; V was cut back by 4 bases and J by 3 bases. The V gene's germline CDR1 is SGHTS and CDR2 YDEGEE. CDR3 loop: CASSHRDRDTGELFF. The CDR3 nucleotides read TGTGCCAGCAGCCACCGGGACAGGGACACCGGGGAGCTGTTTTTT.

This rearrangement joins TRBV27 to TRBJ2-7; the match to TRBD1 covers 7 bases. J lost 3 bases, V lost 8 bases, and 7 bases had no gene match. The CDR3 extends over 13 amino acids. Per germline, CDR1 MNHEY and CDR2 SMNVEV (reference sequence). The CDR3 nucleotides read TGTGCCAGCGCCCCGGGACAGAACTACGAGCAGTACTTC. Encoded protein: CASAPGQNYEQYF.

This sequence joins TRBV5-1 and TRBJ2-5; 14 bases are a match to TRBD2. Germline V gene sequence: CDR1 SGHRS, CDR2 YFSETQ. This CDR3 comprises 16 residues. J gave up 4 bases and V 4 bases, and 6 bases lay outside the gene matches. CDR3 DNA sequence: TGCGCCAGCAGCCCGGGACTAGCGGGAGCTCTAGAGACCCAGTACTTC. It yields the protein CASSPGLAGALETQYF.

The genes are TRBV11-3 and TRBJ1-1; D gene uncertain. The length of the CDR3 is 14 residues. Germline CDR1 SGHNT, CDR2 YENEEA. The V gene lost 2 bases and the J gene lost 0 bases, with 7 bases spanning the gap. The CDR3 reads CASSLSQLNTEAFF. The CDR3 nucleotides read TGTGCCAGCAGCTTATCTCAGTTGAACACTGAAGCTTTCTTT.

The V and J genes are TRBV11-3 and TRBJ2-3, with 9 bases lining up with TRBD2. The CDR3 length is 17 residues. Trimming cost V 3 bases and J 3 bases; bases outside gene matches: 10. Germline V gene data show CDR1 as SGHNT and CDR2 as YENEEA. The CDR3 DNA sequence: TGTGCCAGCAGCTTCGAGTGGCGGGAGGGCCAGACAGATACGCAGTATTTT. Its translation is CASSFEWREGQTDTQYF. Looking up the rest from reference TRBV11-3 and TRBJ2-3 gives the full variable domain: EAGVVQSPRYKIIEKKQPVAFWCNPISGHNTLYWYLQNLGQGPELLIRYENEEAVDDSQLPKDRFSAERLKGVDSTLKIQPAELGDSAVYLCASSFEWREGQTDTQYFGPGTRLTVL.

This clone was detected only once. The gene calls are TRBV18 and TRBJ1-4; D may be TRBD1 (5 bases). The V end was cut by 3 bases, the J end by 11 bases, with 19 bases between. The CDR3 contains 15 residues. In germline, CDR1 is KGHSH, CDR2 LQKENI. The CDR3 DNA is TGTGCCAGCTCACCGGGGCGACAGAAAACCATTAAACTGTTTTTT. Translating gives CASSPGRQKTIKLFF.

This sequence joins TRBV4-2 and TRBJ2-7; tentatively, D is TRBD1 (6 bases). This CDR3 spans 14 amino acids. Trimming removed 0 bases from V and 4 bases from J, with 10 bases in between. Per germline, CDR1 LGHNA and CDR2 YNFKEQ. The CDR3 coding sequence is TGTGCCAGCAGCCAAGATTGGGGGCCATACGAGCAGTACTTC. Encoded protein: CASSQDWGPYEQYF.

This chain joins TRBV6-6 and TRBJ1-1, with 7 bases that match TRBD1. From germline, CDR1 is MNHNY and CDR2 SVGAGI (reference sequence). The CDR3 spans 14 residues. V lost 1 base and J lost 3; bases outside the gene matches: 2. The CDR3 coding sequence is TGTGCCAGCAGTTACTATGGGACAGACACTGAAGCTTTCTTT. Translated, it gives CASSYYGTDTEAFF.

J is TRBJ2-1 and V is TRBV29-1, with D tentatively TRBD2 (5 bases). This CDR3 spans 12 amino acids. Germline CDR1 SQVTM, CDR2 ANQGSEA. V was pared by 2 bases and J by 9 bases, with 11 bases between. CDR3 DNA: TGCAGCGTTGAACTGGGAGATGGTGAGCAGTTCTTC. This encodes CSVELGDGEQFF.

The chain is built from TRBV4-1 and TRBJ2-7; TRBD2 matches at 8 bases. V was pared by 3 bases and J by 0 bases, with 4 bases of the junction left unmatched. The V gene's germline CDR1 is MGHRA and CDR2 YSYEKL. The CDR3 contains 15 residues. The CDR3 coding sequence is TGCGCCAGCAGCCAGGGGAGCGGGAGCTCCTACGAGCAGTACTTC. Translation: CASSQGSGSSYEQYF.

The chain uses TRBV24-1 and TRBJ2-2; tentatively, D is TRBD1 (5 bases). V lost 3 bases and J 6 bases, leaving 10 bases between the germline ends. There are 14 residues in the CDR3. The germline V gene encodes CDR1 KGHDR and CDR2 SFDVKD. As DNA, the CDR3 is TGTGCCACCAGTGATGGAATACAGGCCGGGGAGCTGTTTTTT. It specifies CATSDGIQAGELFF.